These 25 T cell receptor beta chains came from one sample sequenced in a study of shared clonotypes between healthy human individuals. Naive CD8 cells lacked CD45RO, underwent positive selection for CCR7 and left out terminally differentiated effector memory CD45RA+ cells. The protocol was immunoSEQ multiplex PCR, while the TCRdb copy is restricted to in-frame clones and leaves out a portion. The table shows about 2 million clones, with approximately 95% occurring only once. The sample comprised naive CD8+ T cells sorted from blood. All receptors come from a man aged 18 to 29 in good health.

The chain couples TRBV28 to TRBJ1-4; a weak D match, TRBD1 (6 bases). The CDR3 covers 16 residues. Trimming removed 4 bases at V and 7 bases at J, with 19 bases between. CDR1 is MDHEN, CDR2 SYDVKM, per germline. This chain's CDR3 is CASSSPHEGESEKLFF. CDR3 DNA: TGTGCCAGCAGTTCCCCGCATGAGGGGGAGAGTGAAAAACTGTTTTTT.

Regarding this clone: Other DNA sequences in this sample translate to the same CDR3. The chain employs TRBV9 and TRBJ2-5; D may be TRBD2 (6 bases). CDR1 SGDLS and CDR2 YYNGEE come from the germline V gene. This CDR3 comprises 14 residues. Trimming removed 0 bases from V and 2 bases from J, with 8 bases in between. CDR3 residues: CASSVGGAQETQYF. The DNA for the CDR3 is TGTGCCAGCAGCGTAGGCGGGGCTCAAGAGACCCAGTACTTC.

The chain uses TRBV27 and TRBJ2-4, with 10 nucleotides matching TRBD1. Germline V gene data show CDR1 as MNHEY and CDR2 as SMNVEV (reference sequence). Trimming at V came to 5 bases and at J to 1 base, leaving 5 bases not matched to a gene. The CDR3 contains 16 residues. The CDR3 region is CASSLGQGTAKNIQYF. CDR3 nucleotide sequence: TGTGCCAGCAGTCTGGGACAGGGGACCGCCAAAAACATTCAGTACTTC.

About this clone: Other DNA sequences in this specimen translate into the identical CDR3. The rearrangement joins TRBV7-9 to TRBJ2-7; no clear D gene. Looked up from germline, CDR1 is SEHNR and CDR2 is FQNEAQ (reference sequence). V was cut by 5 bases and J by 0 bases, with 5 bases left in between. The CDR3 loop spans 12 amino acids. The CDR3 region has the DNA TGTGCCAGCAGCGGGATCTCCTACGAGCAGTACTTC. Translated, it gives CASSGISYEQYF.

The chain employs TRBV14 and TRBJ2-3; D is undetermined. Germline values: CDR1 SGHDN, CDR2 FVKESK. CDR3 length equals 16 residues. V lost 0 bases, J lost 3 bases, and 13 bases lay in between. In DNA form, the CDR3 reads TGTGCCAGCAGCCAAGAAGGCTACTCAAGTACAGATACGCAGTATTTT. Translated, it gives CASSQEGYSSTDTQYF.

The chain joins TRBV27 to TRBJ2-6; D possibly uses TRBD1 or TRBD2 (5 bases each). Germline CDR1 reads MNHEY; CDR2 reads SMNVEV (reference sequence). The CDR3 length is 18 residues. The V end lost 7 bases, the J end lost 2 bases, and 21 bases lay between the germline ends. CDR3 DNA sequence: TGTGCCAGCACCCCGGGAACAGTTTCGGGGCCTGGGGCCAACGTCCTGACTTTC. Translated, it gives CASTPGTVSGPGANVLTF.

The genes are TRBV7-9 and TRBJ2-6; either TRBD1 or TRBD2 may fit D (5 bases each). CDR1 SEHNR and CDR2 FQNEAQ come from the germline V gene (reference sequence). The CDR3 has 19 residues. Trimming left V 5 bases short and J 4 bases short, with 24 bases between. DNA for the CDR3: TGTGCCAGCAGCCTCGCAATGGGGGTCCCTCGGGCGGGGGCCAACGTCCTGACTTTC. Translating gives CASSLAMGVPRAGANVLTF.

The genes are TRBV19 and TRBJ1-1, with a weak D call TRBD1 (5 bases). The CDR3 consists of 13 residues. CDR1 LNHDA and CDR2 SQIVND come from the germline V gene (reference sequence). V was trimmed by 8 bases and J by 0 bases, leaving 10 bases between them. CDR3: CASLDSLNTEAFF. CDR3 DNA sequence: TGTGCCAGTCTAGACAGCCTGAACACTGAAGCTTTCTTT.

The CDR3 nucleotides are TGTGCCAGCAGTTACTCGATTGGGGGTTACGGCTATGGCTACACCTTC. This gives the protein CASSYSIGGYGYGYTF. The chain links TRBV6-5 to TRBJ1-2, with D perhaps matching TRBD1 (5 bases). The V gene lost 0 bases and the J gene lost 4 bases, with 15 bases spanning the gap. The V gene's germline CDR1 is MNHEY and CDR2 SVGAGI. CDR3 length: 16 residues.

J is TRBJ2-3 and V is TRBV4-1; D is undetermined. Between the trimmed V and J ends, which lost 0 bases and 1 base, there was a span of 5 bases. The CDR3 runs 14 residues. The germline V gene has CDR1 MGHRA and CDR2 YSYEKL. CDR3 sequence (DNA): TGCGCCAGCAGCCAAGACAGCGGCACAGATACGCAGTATTTT. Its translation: CASSQDSGTDTQYF.

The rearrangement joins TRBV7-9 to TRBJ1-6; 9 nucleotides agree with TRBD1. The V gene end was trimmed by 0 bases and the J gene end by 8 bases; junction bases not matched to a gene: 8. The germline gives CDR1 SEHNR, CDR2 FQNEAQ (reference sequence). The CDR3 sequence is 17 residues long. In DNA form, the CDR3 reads TGTGCCAGCAGCTTAGCTTTCGGACAGGGGATTCATTCACCCCTCCACTTT. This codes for CASSLAFGQGIHSPLHF. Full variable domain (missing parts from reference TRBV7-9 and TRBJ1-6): DTGVSQNPRHKITKRGQNVTFRCDPISEHNRLYWYRQTLGQGPEFLTYFQNEAQLEKSRLLSDRFSAERPKGSFSTLEIQRTEQGDSAMYLCASSLAFGQGIHSPLHFGNGTRLTVT.

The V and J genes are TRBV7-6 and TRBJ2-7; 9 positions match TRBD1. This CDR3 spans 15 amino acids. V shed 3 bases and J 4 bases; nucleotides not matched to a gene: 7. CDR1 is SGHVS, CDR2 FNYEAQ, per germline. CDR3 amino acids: CASSFRTGAVYEQYF. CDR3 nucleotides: TGTGCCAGCAGCTTTCGGACAGGGGCTGTATACGAGCAGTACTTC.

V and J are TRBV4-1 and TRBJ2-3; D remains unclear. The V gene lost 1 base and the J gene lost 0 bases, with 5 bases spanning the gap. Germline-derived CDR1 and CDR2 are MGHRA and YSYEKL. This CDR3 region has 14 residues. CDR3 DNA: TGCGCCAGCAGCCAAGTCGCCAGCACAGATACGCAGTATTTT. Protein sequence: CASSQVASTDTQYF.

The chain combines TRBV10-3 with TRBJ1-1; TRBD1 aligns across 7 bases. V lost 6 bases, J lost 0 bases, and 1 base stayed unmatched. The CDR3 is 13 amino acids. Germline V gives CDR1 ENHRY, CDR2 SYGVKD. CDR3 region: CAISGTVNTEAFF. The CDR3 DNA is TGTGCCATCAGCGGGACAGTGAACACTGAAGCTTTCTTT.

DNA for the CDR3: TGTGCCAGCAGTGGGGGGACAGGACCCGCCGCGCTCTACGAGCAGTACTTC. Its translation: CASSGGTGPAALYEQYF. The rearrangement uses TRBV2 and TRBJ2-7; 8 bases are a match to TRBD1. Trimming removed 4 bases from V and 3 bases from J; junction bases left unmatched: 14. The CDR3 sequence is 17 residues long. Germline CDR1 reads SNHLY; CDR2 reads FYNNEI.

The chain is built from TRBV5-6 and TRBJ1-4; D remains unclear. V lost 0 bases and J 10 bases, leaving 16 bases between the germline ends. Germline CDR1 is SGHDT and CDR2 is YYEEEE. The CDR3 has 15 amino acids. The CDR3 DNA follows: TGTGCCAGCAGCTTGGACGGGCACGGGCTGATAAAACTGTTTTTT. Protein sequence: CASSLDGHGLIKLFF.

The CDR3 region is CSVEDLWGGYNEQFF. The CDR3 DNA reads as TGCAGCGTTGAAGATCTTTGGGGCGGCTACAATGAGCAGTTCTTC. The chain links TRBV29-1 to TRBJ2-1; D possibly corresponds to TRBD1 (5 bases). Germline V gene sequence: CDR1 SQVTM, CDR2 ANQGSEA. CDR3 length equals 15 residues. V was trimmed by 0 bases and J by 3 bases, leaving 12 bases between them.

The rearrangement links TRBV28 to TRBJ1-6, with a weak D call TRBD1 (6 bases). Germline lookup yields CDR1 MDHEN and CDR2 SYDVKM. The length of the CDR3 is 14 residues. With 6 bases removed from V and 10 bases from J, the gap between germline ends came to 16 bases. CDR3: CASSHRVVGSPLHF. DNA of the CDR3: TGTGCCAGCAGCCACAGGGTGGTAGGGTCACCCCTCCACTTT.

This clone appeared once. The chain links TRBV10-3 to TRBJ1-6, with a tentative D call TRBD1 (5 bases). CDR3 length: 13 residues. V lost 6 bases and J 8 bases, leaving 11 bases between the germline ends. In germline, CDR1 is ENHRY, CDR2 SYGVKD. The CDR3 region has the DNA TGTGCCATCAGCCTTGGGGGTGATTCACCCCTCCACTTT. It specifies CAISLGGDSPLHF.

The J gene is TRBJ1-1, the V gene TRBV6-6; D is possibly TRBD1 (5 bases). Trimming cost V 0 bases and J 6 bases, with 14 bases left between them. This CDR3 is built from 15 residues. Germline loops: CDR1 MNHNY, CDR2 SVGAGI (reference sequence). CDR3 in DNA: TGTGCCAGCAGTTACTCCGAGGGGAAAGGGTCTGAAGCTTTCTTT. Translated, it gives CASSYSEGKGSEAFF.

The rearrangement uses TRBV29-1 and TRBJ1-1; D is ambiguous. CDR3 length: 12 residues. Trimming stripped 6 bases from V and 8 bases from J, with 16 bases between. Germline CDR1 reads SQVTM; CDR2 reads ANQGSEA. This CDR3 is CSVPPGGTEAFF. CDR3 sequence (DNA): TGCAGCGTACCTCCGGGAGGCACCGAAGCTTTCTTT.

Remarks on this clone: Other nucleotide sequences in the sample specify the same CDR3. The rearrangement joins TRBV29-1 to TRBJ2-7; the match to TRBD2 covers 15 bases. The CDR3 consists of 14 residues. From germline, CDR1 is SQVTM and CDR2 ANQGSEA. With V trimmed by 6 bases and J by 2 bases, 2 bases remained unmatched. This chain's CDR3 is CSVGLAGGPYEQYF. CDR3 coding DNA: TGCAGCGTGGGACTAGCGGGGGGTCCCTACGAGCAGTACTTC.

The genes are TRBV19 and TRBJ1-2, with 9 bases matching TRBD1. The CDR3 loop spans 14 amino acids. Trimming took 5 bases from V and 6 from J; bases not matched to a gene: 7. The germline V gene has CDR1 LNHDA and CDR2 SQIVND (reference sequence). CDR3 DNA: TGTGCCAGTAGTCCAGAGGACAGGGGCGATGGCTACACCTTC. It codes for CASSPEDRGDGYTF.

The CDR3 here is CASSSKSSGVTDTQYF. The CDR3 bases are TGTGCCAGCAGCTCGAAATCTAGCGGGGTTACAGATACGCAGTATTTT. V and J are TRBV11-2 and TRBJ2-3; 9 positions match TRBD2. The CDR3 runs 16 residues. The germline CDR1 and CDR2 sequences are SGHAT and FQNNGV. The trim removed 4 bases at V and 3 bases at J, leaving 8 bases unmatched.

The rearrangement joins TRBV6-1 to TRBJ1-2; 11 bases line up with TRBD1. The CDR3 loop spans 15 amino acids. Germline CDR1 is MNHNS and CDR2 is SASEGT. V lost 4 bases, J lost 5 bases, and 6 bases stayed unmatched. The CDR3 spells CASSARGQGGYGYTF. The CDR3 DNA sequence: TGTGCCAGCAGTGCCCGGGGACAGGGGGGATATGGCTACACCTTC.